A selection of T cell receptor beta chains follows, all from one sample in a study of CD8 T cells in ankylosing spondylitis. TCRdb used MiXCR to reprocess the 5' RACE reads, holding one entry per CDR3 protein. The sample yields more than 300,000 distinct CDR3 sequences, under 14% seen once. The sample was blood, either unsorted or a sorted T cell fraction (not recorded which). These receptors originate from a female donor with ankylosing spondylitis or in good health (not recorded which). CDR3s include the opening cysteine and the closing phenylalanine or tryptophan.

j_call	v_call	cdr3_aa
TRBJ2-1	TRBV6-2/TRBV6-3	CASRRERYNEQFF
TRBJ1-5	TRBV12-3/TRBV12-4	CASSLGTANQPQHF
TRBJ2-7	TRBV7-2	CASSRDGIYEQYF
TRBJ1-1	TRBV29-1	CSTLGANTEAFF
TRBJ2-5	TRBV7-2	CASSLNRVGETQYF
TRBJ2-2	TRBV5-1	CASSYDRDRGPRELFF
TRBJ1-2	TRBV11-2	CASSFGDGELRHGYTF
TRBJ1-2	TRBV7-9	CASSKDLHDGYAF
TRBJ1-2	TRBV20-1	CSAPGSLGGGYTF
TRBJ2-7	TRBV2	CAGRRGLSSYEQYF
TRBJ2-1	TRBV20-1	CSARTRVIYNEQFF
TRBJ2-5	TRBV4-3	CASSQDRGAGEQTQYF
TRBJ1-1	TRBV20-1	CSARDPGGHTEAFF
TRBJ2-6	TRBV7-3	CASSSIRDRGPFTTGANVLTF
TRBJ2-3	TRBV10-3	CATSKGQDTQYF
TRBJ1-4	TRBV6-2/TRBV6-3	CASKITRLSEKLFF
TRBJ2-3	TRBV6-5	CASSYPGATDTQYF
TRBJ2-5	TRBV20-1	CSATGAPGVKRETQYF
TRBJ2-1	TRBV20-1	CSASHIAGPKGEQFF
TRBJ2-7	TRBV5-1	CASSGGSSYEQYF
TRBJ2-7	TRBV28	CASSFKLYAEQYF
TRBJ2-7	TRBV20-1	CSARNSRGGYEQYF
TRBJ2-2	TRBV6-5	CASSYWTANTGELFF
TRBJ1-1	TRBV28	CASKIGTEAFF
TRBJ1-4	TRBV5-1	CASRDLKDNEKLFF
TRBJ1-1	TRBV5-1	CASSSRTMNTEAFF
TRBJ1-1	TRBV6-1	CASRNRASDTEAFF
TRBJ2-3	TRBV19	CASRKTGSF
TRBJ2-2	TRBV7-2	CASSSPTEYYTGELFF
TRBJ2-1	TRBV20-1	CSARRGAAGDNEQFF
TRBJ2-3	TRBV7-2	CASSLSGSQADTQYF
TRBJ2-3	TRBV3-1	CASSYDLGEDTQYF
TRBJ2-5	TRBV5-1	CASSLLRLGETQYF
TRBJ1-5	TRBV2	CASSVYGSQGGQPQHF
TRBJ1-3	TRBV5-1	CASSGSVSGNTIYF